Following are 13 T cell receptor beta chains from one sample sequenced in a study of T cell responses to AZD1222 COVID-19 vaccine. The protocol was immunoSEQ multiplex PCR, while the TCRdb copy is restricted to in-frame clones and leaves out a portion. The repertoire consists of 130,000 or so clones, with around 84% occurring once and the leading ten covering 12%. The sample in question was peripheral blood, obtained on day 0 of AZD1222 vaccination. These receptor sequences come from an adult in good health.

This clone has a single count. The genes are TRBV18 and TRBJ2-7; D call uncertain. The CDR3 has 14 amino acids. The V gene's germline CDR1 is KGHSH and CDR2 LQKENI. Trimming cost V 2 bases and J 0 bases, with 8 bases left between them. The CDR3 DNA reads as TGTGCCAGCTCACCAGAGCACAACTCCTACGAGCAGTACTTC. Translating gives CASSPEHNSYEQYF. The full variable domain, completed using reference TRBV18 and TRBJ2-7, is NAGVMQNPRHLVRRRGQEARLRCSPMKGHSHVYWYRQLPEEGLKFMVYLQKENIIDESGMPKERFSAEFPKEGPSILRIQQVVRGDSAAYFCASSPEHNSYEQYFGPGTRLTVT.

CDR3 sequence reads: CASSFRRQEYNEQFF. The CDR3 DNA reads as TGTGCCAGCAGCTTTAGGAGACAGGAATACAATGAGCAGTTCTTC. The chain combines TRBV5-5 with TRBJ2-1; D is possibly TRBD1 (6 bases). Trimming took 2 bases from V and 4 from J, leaving 13 bases between them. This CDR3 spans 15 amino acids. Germline assignment: CDR1 SGHKS and CDR2 YYEKEE (reference sequence).

The J gene is TRBJ1-6, the V gene TRBV28, with D unclear. The CDR3 totals 15 residues. Germline CDR1 MDHEN, CDR2 SYDVKM. Trimming removed 5 bases at V and 4 bases at J, with 12 bases between. The DNA of the CDR3 is TGTGCCAGCAGTAGTGGGCTTGCTTATAATTCACCCCTCCACTTT. Its protein is CASSSGLAYNSPLHF.

This chain joins TRBV7-8 and TRBJ1-1; D gene unclear. The length of the CDR3 is 15 residues. V dropped 4 bases and J dropped 0 bases, with 12 bases sitting between them. Looked up from germline, CDR1 is SGHVS and CDR2 is FQNEAQ. The DNA of the CDR3 is TGTGCCAGCAGCTCTCCTCTTACGATGAACACTGAAGCTTTCTTT. Protein sequence: CASSSPLTMNTEAFF.

The genes are TRBV20-1 and TRBJ1-1; tentative D call: TRBD1 (5 bases). With 3 bases removed from V and 0 bases from J, the gap between germline ends came to 8 bases. The CDR3 is 13 amino acids. Germline CDR1 DFQATT, CDR2 SNEGSKA (reference sequence). Here the CDR3 reads CSASLGVNTEAFF. As DNA, the CDR3 is TGCAGTGCTAGTCTGGGGGTGAACACTGAAGCTTTCTTT.

The rearrangement joins TRBV7-8 to TRBJ2-1, with D possibly being TRBD1 (8 bases). CDR1 is SGHVS, CDR2 FQNEAQ, per germline. Trimming shortened V by 3 bases and J by 2 bases, and 17 bases separated the two germline ends. The CDR3 runs to 17 residues. The CDR3 loop reads CASSFPERGQAYNEQFF. CDR3 DNA: TGTGCCAGCAGCTTCCCCGAGCGGGGACAGGCCTACAATGAGCAGTTCTTC.

This clone was recorded only once. CDR3 loop: CATSDIRGEQYF. For the CDR3, the DNA is TGTGCCACCAGTGATATTAGGGGGGAGCAGTACTTC. The rearrangement uses TRBV24-1 and TRBJ2-7; D is possibly TRBD1 (6 bases). The CDR3 length is 12 residues. V was clipped by 3 bases and J by 7 bases, with 9 bases between them. CDR1 is KGHDR, CDR2 SFDVKD, per germline.

The chain employs TRBV21-1 and TRBJ2-7; TRBD2, the table's D call, was not compared with the DNA. TRBV21-1 is classified as a pseudogene. The CDR3 is made up of 13 amino acids. The CDR3, as DNA: TGTGCCAGCAGCAAGGAGTGGTCCTACGAGCAGTACTTC. Translating gives CASSKEWSYEQYF.

The chain couples TRBV6-5 to TRBJ1-3; D uncertain. V shed 7 bases and J shed 2 bases, with 6 bases lying between them. The CDR3 sequence is 12 residues long. CDR1 and CDR2 from the germline V gene are MNHEY and SVGAGI. This CDR3 is CASTGAGNTIYF. The DNA of the CDR3 is TGTGCCAGCACCGGGGCTGGAAACACCATATATTTT.

The chain combines TRBV5-1 with TRBJ2-3; the match to TRBD2 covers 12 bases. This CDR3 region has 17 residues. V gave up 4 bases and J gave up 2 bases; unmatched junction bases: 8. Looked up from germline, CDR1 is SGHRS and CDR2 is YFSETQ. Here the CDR3 DNA reads TGCGCCAGCAGCCCGACTACTAGCGGGAGGACCACAGATACGCAGTATTTT. Translated, it gives CASSPTTSGRTTDTQYF.

This rearrangement joins TRBV5-6 to TRBJ2-2, with D possibly matching TRBD1 (6 bases). Trimming took 0 bases from V and 4 from J, leaving 13 bases between them. CDR1 and CDR2 (germline): SGHDT, YYEEEE. The CDR3 is 16 amino acids. The CDR3 DNA is TGTGCCAGCAGCTTGGCTCGGACAGACATCACCGGGGAGCTGTTTTTT. It yields the protein CASSLARTDITGELFF.

The V and J genes are TRBV27 and TRBJ1-2; TRBD1 aligns across 8 bases. The CDR3 spans 14 residues. Germline CDR1 and CDR2: MNHEY and SMNVEV (reference sequence). V lost 5 bases and J lost 4; bases outside the gene matches: 6. DNA of the CDR3: TGTGCCAGCAGTGGACAGGGCTCAACCTATGGCTACACCTTC. This gives the protein CASSGQGSTYGYTF.

This sequence joins TRBV10-1 and TRBJ1-2; unclear D gene. Germline V gene lookup returns CDR1 WNHNN and CDR2 SYGVQD (reference sequence). The CDR3 is made up of 12 amino acids. V lost 0 bases and J 7 bases, leaving 6 bases between the germline ends. As DNA, the CDR3 is TGCGCCAGCAGTGAGTCTACGGTTGGCTACACCTTC. Translated: CASSESTVGYTF.